This T cell receptor beta chain appears in the sequencing data of a study of blood T cells in healthy people across ages. A J-beta primer mix and a sample-barcoded 5' primer were used in a second PCR of about 7 to 12 cycles. Every sample gave at least 2.5 million paired-end reads containing CDR3. One entry per CDR3 protein, called by TCRdb with MiXCR from the 5' RACE reads. Of 760,000 or so distinct CDR3 sequences listed, roughly 25% were seen once; the top ten hold around 9.2%. This clonotype showed up just a few times. Its antigen is still unknown. CDR1 LNHDA and CDR2 SQIVND come from the germline V gene (reference sequence). The CDR3 spans 12 residues. The ends were cut back, 10 bases at V and 11 bases at J, with 20 bases in the middle. Points from the study as a whole: Older age coincided with a roughly linear decline in TCR beta diversity per million T cells. TCR beta diversity correlated strongly with naive T cell percentage.

The same sample was also used in a study of T cells of mothers and their children. That paper states: Similar effects of thymic selection on TCR recombination output were recorded in related and unrelated pairs.

The chain recombines TRBV19 with TRBJ1-1; D unclear. This sequence was found in a boy younger than 18 in good health. The sample comprised blood. The CDR3 sequence is CATLADSRRAFF. The CDR3 nucleotides are TGTGCCACCCTGGCGGATTCCAGGCGGGCTTTCTTT.